This T cell receptor beta chain originates from a study of shared clonotypes between healthy human individuals. Unmatched junction bases numbered 6, after V lost 0 bases and J lost 8 bases. CDR1 is SEHNR and CDR2 is FQNEAQ in the germline V gene (reference sequence). CDR3 length equals 14 residues. CD45RO-negative cells were positively selected for CCR7, leaving out terminally differentiated effector memory CD45RA+ cells. Deep level was the assay's run setting. The authors split each subset's genomic DNA evenly across several immunoSEQ plates. The data were produced by immunoSEQ multiplex PCR, yet TCRdb's version contains in-frame clones alone and is incomplete. The data contain around 550,000 clones, 90% to 95% of them singletons.

The sample was naive CD8+ T cells sorted from blood. The sequence was collected from a woman aged 25 to 39 in good health. The V call is TRBV7-9, the J call TRBJ1-2; TRBD1 matches 7 bases. This chain's CDR3 is CASSLAQGIWGYTF. CDR3 nucleotides: TGTGCCAGCAGCTTAGCACAGGGGATCTGGGGCTACACCTTC.